The 14 T cell receptor beta chains below were found in one sample sequenced in a study of CD8 T cells in ankylosing spondylitis (dated by TCRdb to 2016 to 2017). Libraries were built with 5' RACE. TCRdb shows the sequencer as Illumina HiSeq 2500. The raw public reads went through TCRdb reprocessing: fastp at Q25, MiXCR clone calling, in-frame beta chains kept. Each record represents a unique CDR3 protein, reported with the most common genes and DNA among its rows. Present in this sample are under 250,000 distinct CDR3 sequences, 8% to 11% of which were seen just once. About 2.5% of the sample is held by the ten biggest clonotypes. Sequenced material: blood, either unsorted or a sorted T cell fraction (not recorded which). These receptors all stem from a male donor with ankylosing spondylitis or in good health (not recorded which).

J is TRBJ2-1 and V is TRBV20-1, with TRBD2 matching 8 bases. CDR1 is DFQATT, CDR2 SNEGSKA, per germline (reference sequence). The CDR3 is 13 residues long. V was clipped by 3 bases and J by 5 bases; unmatched bases: 3. This chain's CDR3 is CSASQAGDNEQFF. For the CDR3, the DNA is TGCAGTGCTAGCCAAGCGGGAGACAATGAGCAGTTCTTC.

In its sample, this clonotype was seen many times. The J gene is TRBJ1-1, the V gene TRBV6-1; TRBD1 is a possible D gene (6 bases). The CDR3 is made up of 14 amino acids. V was trimmed by 2 bases and J by 5 bases, leaving 12 bases between them. From germline, CDR1 is MNHNS and CDR2 SASEGT. The CDR3 here is CASSERGVLTEAFF. The CDR3 coding sequence is TGTGCCAGCAGTGAAAGGGGGGTGTTAACTGAAGCTTTCTTT.

Only a few counts were recorded for this clonotype. The chain combines TRBV14 with TRBJ2-1; D gene unclear. V dropped 4 bases and J dropped 6 bases, with 13 bases sitting between them. The CDR3 is made up of 14 amino acids. Germline CDR1 reads SGHDN; CDR2 reads FVKESK. In nucleotides, the CDR3 is TGTGCCAGCAGCCGTCACTTAGAGCCCAATGAGCAGTTCTTC. Translated: CASSRHLEPNEQFF. Combining the CDR3 with reference TRBV14 and TRBJ2-1 gives the whole variable domain EAGVTQFPSHSVIEKGQTVTLRCDPISGHDNLYWYRRVMGKEIKFLLHFVKESKQDESGMPNNRFLAERTGGTYSTLKVQPAELEDSGVYFCASSRHLEPNEQFFGPGTRLTVL.

The J gene is TRBJ2-1, the V gene TRBV6-1; 7 nucleotides match TRBD2. CDR1 MNHNS and CDR2 SASEGT come from the germline V gene. V trimming: 9 bases; J trimming: 6 bases; junction bases outside the gene matches: 14. This CDR3 has 15 amino acids. The CDR3 here is CASSFTGGWGNEQFF. The DNA of the CDR3 is TGTGCCAGTTCCTTTACGGGGGGTTGGGGCAATGAGCAGTTCTTC.

Points on this clonotype: This could be a read error, since a much larger clone is one nucleotide away. The rearrangement joins TRBV7-7 to TRBJ2-1, with TRBD2 identical over 10 bases. The V gene's germline CDR1 is SSHAT and CDR2 FNYEAQ (reference sequence). This CDR3 comprises 15 residues. The CDR3 nucleotides are TGTGCCAGCAGCTTAGACACTAGCGGGACTAGTGAGCAGCTCTTC. It codes for CASSLDTSGTSEQLF.

This clonotype has a count of ten or more. The chain employs TRBV25-1 and TRBJ2-7, with TRBD1 identical over 10 bases. This CDR3 region has 14 residues. Unmatched junction bases numbered 8, after V lost 8 bases and J lost 4 bases. In germline, CDR1 is MGHDK, CDR2 SYGVNS. Here the CDR3 DNA reads TGTGCCAGCGGGGGGGACAGGGGAATTTACGAGCAGTACTTC. This sequence encodes CASGGDRGIYEQYF.

This clonotype was seen repeatedly, ten times or more. The chain recombines TRBV6-2 or TRBV6-3 with TRBJ2-2, with TRBD1 identical over 7 bases. V lost 6 bases to trimming and J lost 2 bases; unmatched junction nucleotides: 6. Germline CDR1 MNHEY, CDR2 SVGEGT. The CDR3 covers 15 residues. The CDR3 here is CASSNRDSNTGELFF. CDR3 bases: TGTGCCAGCAGCAATCGGGACAGCAACACCGGGGAGCTGTTTTTT.

This clonotype was counted at least ten times. This chain links TRBV5-1 with TRBJ1-1; D is undetermined. Trimming took 4 bases from V and 1 from J, leaving 14 bases between them. The CDR3 totals 15 residues. The germline gives CDR1 SGHRS, CDR2 YFSETQ. The CDR3 region has the DNA TGCGCCAGCAGCCCGGACGGGAGGGAGAACACTGAAGCTTTCTTT. It translates to CASSPDGRENTEAFF.

About this clonotype itself: A much larger clone is a single base away; this may be a read error. J is TRBJ2-5 and V is TRBV5-6; D perhaps matches TRBD2 (6 bases). The CDR3 contains 14 residues. Per germline, CDR1 SGHDT and CDR2 YYEEEE. V lost 0 bases, J lost 9 bases, and 15 bases lay in between. This CDR3 is CASSLDRLGEAQYF. The DNA of the CDR3 is TGTGCCAGCAGCTTGGATAGGTTGGGGGAGGCCCAGTACTTC.

This clonotype has ten or more counts. The chain uses TRBV29-1 and TRBJ1-2; D ambiguous. The germline V gene has CDR1 SQVTM and CDR2 ANQGSEA. The CDR3 is made up of 13 amino acids. The V and J ends lost 2 bases and 5 bases respectively, with 12 bases between them. Here the CDR3 reads CSVESMSAYGYTF. In DNA, the CDR3 is TGCAGCGTTGAAAGTATGTCAGCTTATGGCTACACCTTC.

Ten or more counts support this clonotype. The V call is TRBV27, the J call TRBJ1-2; D gene unclear. The germline CDR1 and CDR2 sequences are MNHEY and SMNVEV (reference sequence). The CDR3 totals 11 residues. Trimming left V 7 bases short and J 4 bases short, with 7 bases between. CDR3 amino acids: CASKTRYGYTF. The CDR3 region has the DNA TGTGCCAGCAAGACCCGCTATGGCTACACCTTC.

This clonotype appeared many times. The chain carries TRBV25-1 and TRBJ1-3; possibly TRBD1 for D (6 bases). Trimming cost V 6 bases and J 2 bases, with 8 bases left between them. The CDR3 runs to 13 residues. Germline loops: CDR1 MGHDK, CDR2 SYGVNS. The CDR3, as DNA: TGTGCCAGCAGACAGGGTACTGGAAACACCATATATTTT. Amino acid sequence: CASRQGTGNTIYF.

This clonotype was detected ten times or more. V and J are TRBV20-1 and TRBJ2-1, with D perhaps TRBD1 or TRBD2 (6 bases each). The CDR3 runs to 14 residues. V shed 6 bases and J shed 4 bases, with 16 bases lying between them. Looked up from germline, CDR1 is DFQATT and CDR2 is SNEGSKA (reference sequence). CDR3 sequence reads: CSAKEGGPYNEQFF. The CDR3 nucleotides read TGCAGTGCCAAAGAGGGGGGCCCATACAATGAGCAGTTCTTC.

The sample holds many counts of this clonotype. V is TRBV20-1 and J is TRBJ2-5, with D unresolved. Trimming took off 3 bases at V and 5 bases at J, with 19 bases between the two ends. The CDR3 has 15 amino acids. CDR1 and CDR2 (germline): DFQATT, SNEGSKA (reference sequence). The CDR3, as DNA: TGCAGTGCTAGTGGTGTCCAACCTGTGGTGGAGACCCAGTACTTC. This sequence encodes CSASGVQPVVETQYF.